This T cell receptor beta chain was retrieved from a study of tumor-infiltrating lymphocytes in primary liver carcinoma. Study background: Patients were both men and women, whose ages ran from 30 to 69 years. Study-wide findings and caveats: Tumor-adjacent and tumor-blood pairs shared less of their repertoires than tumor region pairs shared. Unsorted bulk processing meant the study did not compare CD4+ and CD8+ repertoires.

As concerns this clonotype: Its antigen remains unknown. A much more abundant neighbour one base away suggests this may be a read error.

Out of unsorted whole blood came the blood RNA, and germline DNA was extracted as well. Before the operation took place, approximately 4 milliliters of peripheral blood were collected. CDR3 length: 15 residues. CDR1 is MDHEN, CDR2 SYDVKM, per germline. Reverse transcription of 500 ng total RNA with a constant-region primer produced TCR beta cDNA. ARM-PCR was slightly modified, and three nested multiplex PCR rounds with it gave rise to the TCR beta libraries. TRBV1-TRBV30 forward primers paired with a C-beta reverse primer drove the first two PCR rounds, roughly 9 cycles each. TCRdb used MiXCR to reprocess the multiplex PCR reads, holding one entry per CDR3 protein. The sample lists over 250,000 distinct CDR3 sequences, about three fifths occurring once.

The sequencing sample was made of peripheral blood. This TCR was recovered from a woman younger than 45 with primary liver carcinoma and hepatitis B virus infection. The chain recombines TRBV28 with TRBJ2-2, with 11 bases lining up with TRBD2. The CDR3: CVSSLAGGNTGELFF. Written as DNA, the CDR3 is TGTGTCAGCAGTCTAGCGGGAGGTAACACCGGGGAGCTGTTTTTT. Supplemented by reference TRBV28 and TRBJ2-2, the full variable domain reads DVKVTQSSRYLVKRTGEKVFLECVQDMDHENMFWYRQDPGLGLRLIYFSYDVKMKEKGDIPEGYSVSREKKERFSLILESASTNQTSMYLCVSSLAGGNTGELFFGEGSRLTVL.